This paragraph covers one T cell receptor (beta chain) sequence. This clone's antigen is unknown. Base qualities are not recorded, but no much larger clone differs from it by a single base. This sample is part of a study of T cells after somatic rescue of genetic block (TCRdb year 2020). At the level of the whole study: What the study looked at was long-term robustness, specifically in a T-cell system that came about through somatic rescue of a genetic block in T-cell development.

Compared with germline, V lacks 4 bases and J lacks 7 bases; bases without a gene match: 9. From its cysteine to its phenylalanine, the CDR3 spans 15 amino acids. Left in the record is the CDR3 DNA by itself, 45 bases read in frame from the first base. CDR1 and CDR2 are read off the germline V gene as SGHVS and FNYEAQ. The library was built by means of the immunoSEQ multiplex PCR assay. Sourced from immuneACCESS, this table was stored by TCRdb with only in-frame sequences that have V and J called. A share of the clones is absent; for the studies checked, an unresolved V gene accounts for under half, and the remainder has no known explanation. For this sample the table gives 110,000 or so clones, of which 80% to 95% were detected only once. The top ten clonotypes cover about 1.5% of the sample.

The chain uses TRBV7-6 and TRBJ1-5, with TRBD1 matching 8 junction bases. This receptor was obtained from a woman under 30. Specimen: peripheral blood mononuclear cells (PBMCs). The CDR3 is CASSSGQVSYQPQHF. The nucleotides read TGTGCCAGCAGCTCGGGACAGGTAAGTTACCAGCCCCAGCATTTT.